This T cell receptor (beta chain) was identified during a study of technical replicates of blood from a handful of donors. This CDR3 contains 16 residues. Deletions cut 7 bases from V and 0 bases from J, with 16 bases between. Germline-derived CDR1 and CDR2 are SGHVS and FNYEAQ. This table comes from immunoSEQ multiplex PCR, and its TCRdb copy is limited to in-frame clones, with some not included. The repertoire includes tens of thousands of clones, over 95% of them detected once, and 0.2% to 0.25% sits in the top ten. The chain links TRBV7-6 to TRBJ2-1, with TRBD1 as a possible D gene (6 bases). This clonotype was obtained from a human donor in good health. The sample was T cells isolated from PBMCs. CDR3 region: CASTAQGSLSYNEQFF. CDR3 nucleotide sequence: TGTGCCAGCACCGCACAGGGTAGCCTCTCCTACAATGAGCAGTTCTTC.